One and the same sample provided the 5 T cell receptor beta chains below, sequenced in a study of patients and donors after allogeneic stem cell transplantation. MiXCR was run by TCRdb on the RT-PCR reads, yielding one entry per CDR3 protein. Among under 200,000 distinct CDR3 sequences listed, approximately 30% were seen once. The source material was blood, either unsorted or a sorted T cell fraction (not recorded which). These receptors came from a human donor who was either an allogeneic HSCT recipient or a stem cell or donor lymphocyte infusion donor (not recorded which). It is not recorded whose cells these are; they may come from a transplant donor.

This clonotype has a handful of counts. The rearrangement links TRBV7-8 to TRBJ2-5, with D possibly TRBD2 on 5 matching bases. Germline V CDR1 and CDR2: SGHVS, FQNEAQ. Trimming left V 5 bases short and J 5 bases short, with 15 bases between. The CDR3 length is 14 residues. CDR3 region: CASSHRLPRETQYF. The CDR3, as DNA: TGTGCCAGCAGCCACCGACTACCCAGGGAGACCCAGTACTTC.

The J gene is TRBJ2-4, the V gene TRBV7-9; TRBD1 aligns across 8 bases. The CDR3 runs 15 residues. Germline V gene sequence: CDR1 SEHNR, CDR2 FQNEAQ (reference sequence). Losses at the gene ends were 1 base for V and 7 bases for J; bases not matched to a gene: 6. In DNA form, the CDR3 reads TGTGCCAGCAGCTTAGGAGGGACAGGAGGGAACATTCAGTACTTC. It encodes CASSLGGTGGNIQYF. The full variable domain, completed using reference TRBV7-9 and TRBJ2-4, is DTGVSQNPRHKITKRGQNVTFRCDPISEHNRLYWYRQTLGQGPEFLTYFQNEAQLEKSRLLSDRFSAERPKGSFSTLEIQRTEQGDSAMYLCASSLGGTGGNIQYFGAGTRLSVL.

A word on this clonotype: No conserved phenylalanine or tryptophan ends this CDR3, so it is likely a read error. The J gene is TRBJ2-3, the V gene TRBV18; TRBD2 is a possible D gene (6 bases). Germline CDR1 reads KGHSH; CDR2 reads LQKENI. The V and J ends lost 6 bases and 2 bases respectively, with 12 bases between them. This CDR3 spans 14 amino acids. Written as DNA, the CDR3 is TGTGCCAGCTCCAGTATAGCGGTCACAGATACGCAGTATTTG. Translating it yields CASSSIAVTDTQYL.

This clonotype has a handful of counts. This chain joins TRBV3-1 and TRBJ1-1; D is uncertain. The germline gives CDR1 LGHDT, CDR2 YNNKEL (reference sequence). The V gene lost 1 base and the J gene lost 4 bases, with 10 bases spanning the gap. The CDR3 runs to 14 residues. CDR3 DNA sequence: TGTGCCAGCAGCCAAGGAGAGGTGATCACTGAAGCTTTCTTT. Amino acids: CASSQGEVITEAFF.

Only a few counts were recorded for this clonotype. This chain connects TRBV20-1 to TRBJ1-1; D unclear. The CDR3 runs 13 residues. Trimming took off 3 bases at V and 1 base at J, with 9 bases between the two ends. Germline V CDR1 and CDR2: DFQATT, SNEGSKA (reference sequence). The chain's CDR3 is CSARGMKNTEAFF. In DNA, the CDR3 is TGCAGTGCTAGGGGAATGAAGAACACTGAAGCTTTCTTT.